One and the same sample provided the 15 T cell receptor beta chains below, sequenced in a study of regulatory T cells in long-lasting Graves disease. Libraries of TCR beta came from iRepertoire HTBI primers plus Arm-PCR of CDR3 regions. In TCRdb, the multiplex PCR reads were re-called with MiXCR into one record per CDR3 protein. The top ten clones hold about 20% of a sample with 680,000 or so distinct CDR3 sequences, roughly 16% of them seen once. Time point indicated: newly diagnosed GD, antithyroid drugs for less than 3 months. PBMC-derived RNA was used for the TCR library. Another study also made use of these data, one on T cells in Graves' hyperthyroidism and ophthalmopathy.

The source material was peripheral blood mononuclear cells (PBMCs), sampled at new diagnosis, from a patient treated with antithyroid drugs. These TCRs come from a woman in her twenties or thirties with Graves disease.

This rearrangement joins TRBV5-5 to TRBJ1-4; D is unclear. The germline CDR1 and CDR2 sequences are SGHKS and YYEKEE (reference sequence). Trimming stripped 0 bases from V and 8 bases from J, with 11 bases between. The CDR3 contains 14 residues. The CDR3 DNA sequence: TGTGCCAGCAGCTTGGGTAGTTATAGAGAAAAACTGTTTTTT. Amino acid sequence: CASSLGSYREKLFF.

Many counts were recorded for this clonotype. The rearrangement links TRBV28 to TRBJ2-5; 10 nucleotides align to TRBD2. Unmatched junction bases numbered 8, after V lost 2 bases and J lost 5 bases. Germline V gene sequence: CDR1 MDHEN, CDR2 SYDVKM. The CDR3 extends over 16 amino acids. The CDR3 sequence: CASSLRLAGAGETQYF. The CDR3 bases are TGTGCCAGCAGTTTAAGGCTAGCGGGAGCGGGGGAGACCCAGTACTTC.

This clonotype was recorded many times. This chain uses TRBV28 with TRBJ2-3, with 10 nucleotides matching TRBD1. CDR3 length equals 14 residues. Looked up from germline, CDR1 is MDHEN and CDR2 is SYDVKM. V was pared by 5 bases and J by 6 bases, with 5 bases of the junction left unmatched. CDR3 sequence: CASSPGQGGDTQYF. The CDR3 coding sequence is TGTGCCAGCAGTCCCGGACAGGGGGGGGATACGCAGTATTTT.

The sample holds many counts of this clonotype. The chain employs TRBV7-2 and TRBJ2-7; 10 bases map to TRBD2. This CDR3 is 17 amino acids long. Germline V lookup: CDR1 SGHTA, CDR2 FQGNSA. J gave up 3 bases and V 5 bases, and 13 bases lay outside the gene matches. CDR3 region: CASSQKSGLAGVYEQYF. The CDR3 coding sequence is TGTGCCAGCAGCCAAAAAAGCGGGCTAGCGGGAGTCTACGAGCAGTACTTC.

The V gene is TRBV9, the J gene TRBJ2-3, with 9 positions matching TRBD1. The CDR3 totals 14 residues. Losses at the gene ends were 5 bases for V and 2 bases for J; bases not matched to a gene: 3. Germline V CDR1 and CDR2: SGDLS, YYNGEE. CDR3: CASSWTGDTDTQYF. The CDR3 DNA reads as TGTGCCAGCAGTTGGACAGGGGACACAGATACGCAGTATTTT.

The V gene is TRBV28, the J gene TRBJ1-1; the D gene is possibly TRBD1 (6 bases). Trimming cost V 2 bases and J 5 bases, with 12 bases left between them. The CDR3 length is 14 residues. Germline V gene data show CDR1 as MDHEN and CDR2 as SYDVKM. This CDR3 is CASSLRNRATEAFF. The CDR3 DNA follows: TGTGCCAGCAGTTTACGTAACAGGGCTACTGAAGCTTTCTTT.

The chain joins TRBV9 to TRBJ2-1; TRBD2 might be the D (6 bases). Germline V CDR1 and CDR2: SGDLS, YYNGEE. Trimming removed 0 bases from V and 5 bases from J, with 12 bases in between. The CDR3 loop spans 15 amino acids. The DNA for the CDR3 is TGTGCCAGCAGCGTAGAAGGACTACCGCACAATGAGCAGTTCTTC. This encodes CASSVEGLPHNEQFF.

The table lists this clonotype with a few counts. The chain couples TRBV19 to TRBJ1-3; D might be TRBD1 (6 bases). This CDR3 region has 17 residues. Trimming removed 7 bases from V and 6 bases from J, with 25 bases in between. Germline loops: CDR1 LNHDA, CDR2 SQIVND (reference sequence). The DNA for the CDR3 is TGTGCCAGTACTTCACAAATCCCGCGGCAGGGGCCAAACACCATATATTTT. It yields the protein CASTSQIPRQGPNTIYF.

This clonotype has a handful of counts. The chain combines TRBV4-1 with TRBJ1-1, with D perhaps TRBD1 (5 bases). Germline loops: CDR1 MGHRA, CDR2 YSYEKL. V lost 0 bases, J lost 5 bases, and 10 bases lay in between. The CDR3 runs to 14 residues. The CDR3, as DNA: TGCGCCAGCAGCCAAGATGAACGGGGGACTGAAGCTTTCTTT. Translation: CASSQDERGTEAFF.

The CDR3 is CASTLGGILAREQYF. The CDR3 region has the DNA TGTGCCAGCACCCTTGGGGGAATTCTGGCCCGCGAGCAGTACTTC. The gene calls are TRBV28 and TRBJ2-7; D tentatively fits TRBD1 or TRBD2 (5 bases each). The CDR3 extends over 15 amino acids. Per the germline V gene, CDR1 is MDHEN and CDR2 is SYDVKM. Trimming shortened V by 7 bases and J by 6 bases, and 22 bases separated the two germline ends.

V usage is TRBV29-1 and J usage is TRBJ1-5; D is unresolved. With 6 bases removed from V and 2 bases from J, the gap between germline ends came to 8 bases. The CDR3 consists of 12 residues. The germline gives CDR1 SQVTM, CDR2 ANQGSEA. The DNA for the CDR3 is TGCAGCGTAAAGTTGGGCAATCAGCCCCAGCATTTT. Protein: CSVKLGNQPQHF.

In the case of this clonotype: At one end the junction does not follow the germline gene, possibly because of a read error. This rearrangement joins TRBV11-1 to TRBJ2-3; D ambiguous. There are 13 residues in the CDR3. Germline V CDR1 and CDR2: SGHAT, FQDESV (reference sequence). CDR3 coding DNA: TGCGCCAGCAGCCCCCTGAATTTAGATACGCAGTATTTT. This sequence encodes CASSPLNLDTQYF.

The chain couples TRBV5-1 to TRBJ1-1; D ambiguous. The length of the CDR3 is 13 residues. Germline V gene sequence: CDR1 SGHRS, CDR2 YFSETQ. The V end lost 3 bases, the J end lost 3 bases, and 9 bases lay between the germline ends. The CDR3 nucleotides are TGCGCCAGCAGCTGGCTCGAGGACACTGAAGCTTTCTTT. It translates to CASSWLEDTEAFF.

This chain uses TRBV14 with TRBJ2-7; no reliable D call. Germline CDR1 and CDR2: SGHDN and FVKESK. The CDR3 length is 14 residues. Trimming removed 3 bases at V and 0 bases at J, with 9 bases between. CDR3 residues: CASSQWRSSYEQYF. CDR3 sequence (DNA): TGTGCCAGCAGCCAGTGGAGATCCTCCTACGAGCAGTACTTC. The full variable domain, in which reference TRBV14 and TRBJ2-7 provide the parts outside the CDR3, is EAGVTQFPSHSVIEKGQTVTLRCDPISGHDNLYWYRRVMGKEIKFLLHFVKESKQDESGMPNNRFLAERTGGTYSTLKVQPAELEDSGVYFCASSQWRSSYEQYFGPGTRLTVT.

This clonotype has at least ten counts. DNA for the CDR3: TGTGCCAGCAGCGTAGAGGGCAGGGGTGAGCAGTACTTC. It is translated as CASSVEGRGEQYF. The chain has TRBV9 and TRBJ2-7; D perhaps matches TRBD1 (6 bases). The germline V gene has CDR1 SGDLS and CDR2 YYNGEE. The CDR3 is 13 residues long. V gave up 0 bases and J gave up 7 bases, with 11 bases separating them. The whole variable domain, remainder taken from reference TRBV9 and TRBJ2-7, is DSGVTQTPKHLITATGQRVTLRCSPRSGDLSVYWYQQSLDQGLQFLIQYYNGEERAKGNILERFSAQQFPDLHSELNLSSLELGDSALYFCASSVEGRGEQYFGPGTRLTVT.